In this sample, the clone carrying this TCR beta chain turned up a few times. What it binds is unknown. HTBI primers from iRepertoire and Arm-PCR of CDR3 regions yielded the TCR beta libraries. TCRdb re-analysed the multiplex PCR reads in MiXCR, keeping a single row per CDR3 protein. The table includes under 450,000 distinct CDR3 sequences, 23% detected once. This sample is part of a study of regulatory T cells in long-lasting Graves disease. In the study overall: Over 5 years of antithyroid drugs with positive TSH receptor antibodies was taken to mean persistent Graves' disease.

Noted time point: persistent/refractory GD, antithyroid drugs over 5 years with positive TRAb. After RNA was extracted from PBMCs, the TCR library was made from it. In this cohort, patients came from an endocrinology department located in Xi'an, China. Broader study findings: Whereas new patients shared some 990 public clonotypes, persistent patients shared more, at 2,500 to 3,500. Persistent cases favored TRBV28, TRBJ1-2 and TRBJ2-5.

V was pared by 1 base and J by 2 bases, with 18 bases between. The CDR3 has 16 residues. Germline assignment: CDR1 DFQATT and CDR2 SNEGSKA (reference sequence). The gene calls are TRBV20-1 and TRBJ2-7; D perhaps matches TRBD2 (6 bases). This TCR came from a female donor with Graves disease. Here the sequenced sample was peripheral blood mononuclear cells (PBMCs), taken when the disease was refractory, from a patient treated with antithyroid drugs. CDR3 sequence reads: CSARGSRGWEAYEQYF. CDR3 nucleotide sequence: TGCAGTGCTAGAGGTTCCCGGGGCTGGGAGGCCTACGAGCAGTACTTC.